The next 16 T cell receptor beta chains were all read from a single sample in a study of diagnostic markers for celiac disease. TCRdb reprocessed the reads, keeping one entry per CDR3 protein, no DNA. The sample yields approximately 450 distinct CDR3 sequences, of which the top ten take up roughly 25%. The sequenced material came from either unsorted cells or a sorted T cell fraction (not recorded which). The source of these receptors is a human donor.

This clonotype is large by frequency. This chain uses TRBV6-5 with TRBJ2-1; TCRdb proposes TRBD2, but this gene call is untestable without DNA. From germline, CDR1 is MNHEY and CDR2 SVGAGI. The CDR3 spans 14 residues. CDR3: CASSPLAGEDEQFF.

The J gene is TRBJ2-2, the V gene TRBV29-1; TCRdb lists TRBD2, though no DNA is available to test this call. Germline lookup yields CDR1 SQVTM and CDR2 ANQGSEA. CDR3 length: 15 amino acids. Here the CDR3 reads CSVRTSGRVAGELFF.

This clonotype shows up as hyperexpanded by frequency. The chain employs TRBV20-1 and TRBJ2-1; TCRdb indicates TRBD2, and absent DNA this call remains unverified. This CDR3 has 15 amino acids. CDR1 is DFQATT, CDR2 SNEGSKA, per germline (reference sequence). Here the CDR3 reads CSARRTSGSYNEQFF.

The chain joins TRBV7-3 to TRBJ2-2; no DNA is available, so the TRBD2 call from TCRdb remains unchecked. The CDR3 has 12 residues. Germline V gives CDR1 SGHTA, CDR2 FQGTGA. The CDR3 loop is CASSGPFGELFF.

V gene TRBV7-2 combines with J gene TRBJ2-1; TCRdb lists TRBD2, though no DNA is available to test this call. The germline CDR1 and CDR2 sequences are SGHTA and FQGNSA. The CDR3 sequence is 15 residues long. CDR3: CASSLRAGDSNEQFF. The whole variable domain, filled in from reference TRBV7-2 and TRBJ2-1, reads GAGVSQSPSNKVTEKGKDVELRCDPISGHTALYWYRQSLGQGLEFLIYFQGNSAPDKSGLPSDRFSAERTGGSVSTLTIQRTQQEDSAVYLCASSLRAGDSNEQFFGPGTRLTVL.

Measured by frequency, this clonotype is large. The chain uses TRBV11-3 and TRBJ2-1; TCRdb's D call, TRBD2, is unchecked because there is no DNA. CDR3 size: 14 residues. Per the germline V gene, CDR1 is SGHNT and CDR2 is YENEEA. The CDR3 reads CASSLSGLNNEQFF.

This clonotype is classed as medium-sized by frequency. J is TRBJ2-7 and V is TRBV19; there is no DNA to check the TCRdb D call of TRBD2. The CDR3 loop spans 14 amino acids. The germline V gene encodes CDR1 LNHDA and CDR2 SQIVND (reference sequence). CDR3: CASSMGGPVNEQYF.

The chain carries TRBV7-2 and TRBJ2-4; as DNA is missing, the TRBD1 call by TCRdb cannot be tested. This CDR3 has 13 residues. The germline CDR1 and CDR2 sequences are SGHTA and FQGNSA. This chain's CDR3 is CASRQGAEDIQYF.

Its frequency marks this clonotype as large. The CDR3 is CASSYSRRERFTGELFF. The V call is TRBV6-2 or TRBV6-3, the J call TRBJ2-2; lacking DNA, the TRBD2 call made by TCRdb goes unchecked. CDR1 and CDR2 (germline): MNHEY, SVGEGT. The CDR3 is 17 residues long.

The chain's CDR3 is CASSFKGSLRPDTQYF. The chain joins TRBV5-4 to TRBJ2-3; TCRdb names TRBD1, which stays unverified in the absence of DNA. The germline CDR1 and CDR2 sequences are SGHNT and YYREEE (reference sequence). The CDR3 is 16 residues long.

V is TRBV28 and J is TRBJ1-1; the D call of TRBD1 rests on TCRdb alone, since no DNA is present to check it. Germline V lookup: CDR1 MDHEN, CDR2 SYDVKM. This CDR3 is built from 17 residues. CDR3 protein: CASSLSWGRVVITEAFF.

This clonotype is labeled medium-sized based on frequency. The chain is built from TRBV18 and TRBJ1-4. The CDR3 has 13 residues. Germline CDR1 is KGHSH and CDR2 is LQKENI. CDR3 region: CASSPTSFPNPFF.

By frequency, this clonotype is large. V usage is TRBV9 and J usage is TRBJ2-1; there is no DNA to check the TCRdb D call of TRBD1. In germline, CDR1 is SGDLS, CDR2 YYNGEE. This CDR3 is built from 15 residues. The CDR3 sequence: CASSTREKSYNEQFF.

CDR3 sequence reads: CASSWVQGGEPQHF. The V and J genes are TRBV28 and TRBJ1-5; absent DNA, TCRdb's TRBD1 call cannot be checked. Germline loops: CDR1 MDHEN, CDR2 SYDVKM. This CDR3 has 14 residues.

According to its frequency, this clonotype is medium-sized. Here the CDR3 reads CASSPERQGYTF. This chain joins TRBV7-2 and TRBJ1-2; TCRdb names TRBD1, which stays unverified in the absence of DNA. The CDR3 runs 12 residues. The V gene's germline CDR1 is SGHTA and CDR2 FQGNSA.

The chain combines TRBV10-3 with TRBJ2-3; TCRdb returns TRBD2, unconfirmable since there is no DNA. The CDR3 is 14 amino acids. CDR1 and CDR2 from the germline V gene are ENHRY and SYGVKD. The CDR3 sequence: CAIRTSGSTDTQYF.